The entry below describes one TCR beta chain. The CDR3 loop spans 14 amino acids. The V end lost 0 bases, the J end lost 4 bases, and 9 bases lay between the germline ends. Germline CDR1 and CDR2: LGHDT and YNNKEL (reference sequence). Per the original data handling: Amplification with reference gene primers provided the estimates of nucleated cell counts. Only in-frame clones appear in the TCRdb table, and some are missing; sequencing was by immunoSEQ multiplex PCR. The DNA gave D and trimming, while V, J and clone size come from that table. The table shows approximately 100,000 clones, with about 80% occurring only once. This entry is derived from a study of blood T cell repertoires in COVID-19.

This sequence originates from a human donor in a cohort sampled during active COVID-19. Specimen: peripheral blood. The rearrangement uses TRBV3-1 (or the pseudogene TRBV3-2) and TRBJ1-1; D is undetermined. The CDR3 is CASSQDWAGTEAFF. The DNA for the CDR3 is TGTGCCAGCAGCCAAGATTGGGCAGGCACTGAAGCTTTCTTT.